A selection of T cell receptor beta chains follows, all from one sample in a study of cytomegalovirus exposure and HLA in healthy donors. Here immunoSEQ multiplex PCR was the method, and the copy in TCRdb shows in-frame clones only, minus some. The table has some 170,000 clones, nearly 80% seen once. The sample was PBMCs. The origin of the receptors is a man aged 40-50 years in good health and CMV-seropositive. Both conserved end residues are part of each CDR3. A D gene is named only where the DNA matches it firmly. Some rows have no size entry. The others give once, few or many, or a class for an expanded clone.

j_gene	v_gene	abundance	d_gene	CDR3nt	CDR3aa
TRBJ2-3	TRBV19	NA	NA	TGTGCCAGTAGCACTACCCCACAGGGAGAGAGAAGCACAGATACGCAGTATTTT	CASSTTPQGERSTDTQYF
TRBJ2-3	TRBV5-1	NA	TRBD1	TGCGCCAGCAGCTTGGGACAGGGGGTCGACACAGATACGCAGTATTTT	CASSLGQGVDTDTQYF
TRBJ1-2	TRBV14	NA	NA	TGTGCCAGCAGCCAAGATATCGGACAGTTTTCTTATGGCTACACCTTC	CASSQDIGQFSYGYTF
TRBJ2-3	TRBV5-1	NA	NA	TGCGCCAGCAGCCCGGACAGATCGGGCACAGATACGCAGTATTTT	CASSPDRSGTDTQYF
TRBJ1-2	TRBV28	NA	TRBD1	TGTGCCAGCAGTTCGATGGGGACAGGGGAATATGGCTACACCTTC	CASSSMGTGEYGYTF
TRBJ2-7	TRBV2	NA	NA	TGTGCCAGCAGAAAAGGGGGTTCCTACGAGCAGTACTTC	CASRKGGSYEQYF
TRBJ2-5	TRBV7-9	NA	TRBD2	TGTGCCAGCAGCCGAACTAGCGGAGAGACCCAGTACTTC	CASSRTSGETQYF
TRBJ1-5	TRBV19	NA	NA	TGTGCCAGTAGTAGGGGGGACCTTTCAGGAGATCAGCCCCAGCATTTT	CASSRGDLSGDQPQHF
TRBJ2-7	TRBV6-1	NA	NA	TGTGCCAGCAGTGAGGGAGGGGGGGCCTACGAGCAGTACTTC	CASSEGGGAYEQYF
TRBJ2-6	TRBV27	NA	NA	TGTGCCAGCAGTTCCAACCCCCACAGGGGGGGATATGGGGCCAACGTCCTGACTTTC	CASSSNPHRGGYGANVLTF
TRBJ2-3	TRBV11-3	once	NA	TGTGCCAGCAGCTTAGAACGGGGATCAGATACGCAGTATTTT	CASSLERGSDTQYF
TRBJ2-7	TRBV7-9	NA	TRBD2	TGTGCCAGCAGCACTCCGGGACTAGCGGGTAACGAGCAGTACTTC	CASSTPGLAGNEQYF
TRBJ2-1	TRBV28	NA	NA	TGTGCCAGCGTCGAGGGCGGACTGTCCTACAATGAGCAGTTCTTC	CASVEGGLSYNEQFF
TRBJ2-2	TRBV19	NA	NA	TGTGCCAGTAGTCTCAACACCGGGGAGCTGTTTTTT	CASSLNTGELFF
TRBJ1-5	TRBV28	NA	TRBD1	TGTGCCAGCAGTTTAGGACAGGGCAATCAGCCCCAGCATTTT	CASSLGQGNQPQHF
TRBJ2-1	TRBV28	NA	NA	TGTGCCAGCAGCCCCCGCGCGTGGTCCTACAATGAGCAGTTCTTC	CASSPRAWSYNEQFF
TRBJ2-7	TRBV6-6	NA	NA	TGTGCCAGCAGTTACGCCCAGGGAATCAACGAGCAGTACTTC	CASSYAQGINEQYF
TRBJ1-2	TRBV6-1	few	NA	TGTGCCAGCAGGCAAACCCGGGGGGGTGGCTACACCTTC	CASRQTRGGGYTF
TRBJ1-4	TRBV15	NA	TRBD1	TGTGCCACCAGCAGGGACAGGTCTAATGAAAAACTGTTTTTT	CATSRDRSNEKLFF
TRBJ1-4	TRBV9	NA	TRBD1	TGTGCCAGCAGCGTAGGCCCCGCGACAGGGGGCGGTGAAAAACTGTTTTTT	CASSVGPATGGGEKLFF
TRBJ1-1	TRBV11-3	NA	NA	TGTGCCAGCAGCTTAGCACAGGGCCCCGCTGAAGCTTTCTTT	CASSLAQGPAEAFF
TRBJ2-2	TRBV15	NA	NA	TGTGCCACCAGCTTCCCCATAAGCGGAACTAACACCGGGGAGCTGTTTTTT	CATSFPISGTNTGELFF
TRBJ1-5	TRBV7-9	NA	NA	TGTGCCAGCAGCCCGAGCAAGCATAGCAATCAGCCCCAGCATTTT	CASSPSKHSNQPQHF
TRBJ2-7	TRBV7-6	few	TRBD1	TGTGCCAGCAGCGACAGGGGTCTCGAGCAGTACTTC	CASSDRGLEQYF
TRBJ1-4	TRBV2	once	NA	TGTGCCAGCAGCACAGGAGCAGCCTATAATGAAAAACTGTTTTTT	CASSTGAAYNEKLFF
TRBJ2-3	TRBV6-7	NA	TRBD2	TGTGCCAGCAGTTACGCCGTCTCAGGCCAACGGGTAGCGGGAGGGGCCGTGGGCACAGATACGCAGTATTTT	CASSYAVSGQRVAGGAVGTDTQYF
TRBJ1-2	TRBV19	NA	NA	TGTGCCAGTAGTAGAAAGACAGGAAACGCTAACTATGGCTACACCTTC	CASSRKTGNANYGYTF
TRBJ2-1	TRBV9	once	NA	TGTGCCAGCGCTGACCAACTAGCAGGATACAATGAGCAGTTCTTC	CASADQLAGYNEQFF
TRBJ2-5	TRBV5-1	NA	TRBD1	TGCGCCAGCAGCTCGACAGGGAACCAAGAGACCCAGTACTTC	CASSSTGNQETQYF
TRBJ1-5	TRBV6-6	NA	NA	TGTGCCAGCAGTTCTCAGGGATTGAATCAGCCCCAGCATTTT	CASSSQGLNQPQHF